Sequencing of this T cell receptor beta chain was carried out in a study of T-cell reconstitution after alpha-beta-depleted transplantation in children. General study results and limits: Among T cells one year after transplant, newly produced cells accounted for most counts and diversity. Reported findings indicate that, about two months after transplant, alpha-beta T cells came from several hundred expanded clones, which were derived from non-depleted graft cells. Where some patients showed high TCRbeta diversity at day 60, it came from recipient T cells and thymic progenitors that had survived.

This clonotype was recorded a few times. Its antigen is unidentified. This CDR3 is built from 14 residues. V lost 0 bases and J 5 bases, leaving 8 bases between the germline ends. The V gene's germline CDR1 is SGHDT and CDR2 YYEEEE. The authors prepared the TCRbeta library with unique molecular identifiers. TCRdb itself ran the PCR reads through MiXCR, one entry per CDR3 protein. Of about 300,000 distinct CDR3 sequences in the sample, just over 7.5% were seen once. This receptor was identified in a female patient aged 2-15 years who had a stem cell transplant for Fanconi anemia, so the T cells may come from the graft donor. The source was peripheral blood, collected 360 days after TCRalphabeta/CD19-depleted stem cell transplant. The chain combines TRBV5-6 with TRBJ2-2; D unresolved. For the CDR3, the DNA is TGTGCCAGCAGCTTGGGGGCAGAGACCGGGGAGCTGTTTTTT. Residues: CASSLGAETGELFF. Looking up the rest from reference TRBV5-6 and TRBJ2-2 gives the full variable domain: DAGVTQSPTHLIKTRGQQVTLRCSPKSGHDTVSWYQQALGQGPQFIFQYYEEEERQRGNFPDRFSGHQFPNYSSELNVNALLLGDSALYLCASSLGAETGELFFGEGSRLTVL.